Sequencing of this T cell receptor (beta chain) was carried out in a study of T cells in Graves' hyperthyroidism and ophthalmopathy. Background on the study: Before treatment of any kind, peripheral blood was taken at initial diagnosis. Points from the study as a whole: Expanded thyroid clonotypes (above 0.001) were mostly also found in blood. Researchers report that a 13 V-J model separated ophthalmopathy from stable hyperthyroidism.

Germline CDR1 and CDR2: SEHNR and FQNEAQ (reference sequence). With 1 base removed from V and 0 bases from J, the gap between germline ends came to 6 bases. This CDR3 spans 14 amino acids. It was RNA transcripts that yielded the amplified TCR beta CDR3 regions. The TCR CDR3 was amplified in a first-round RT-PCR using the HTBI primer set. TCRdb re-called the multiplex PCR reads through MiXCR, storing one row per CDR3 protein. The data show about 380,000 distinct CDR3 sequences, less than 20% seen once. This clonotype showed up many times. What it recognizes is unknown. This TCR came from a man aged 18 to 29 with Graves' ophthalmopathy. Specimen: blood. This chain connects TRBV7-9 to TRBJ1-2; D uncertain. The CDR3 coding sequence is TGTGCCAGCAGCTTAGGGTCCTCTAACTATGGCTACACCTTC. Encoded protein: CASSLGSSNYGYTF.